Listed here are 19 T cell receptor beta chains from one sample, sequenced in a study of T cells in Graves' hyperthyroidism and ophthalmopathy. RNA transcripts gave rise to amplified TCR beta CDR3 regions. A set of HTBI primers served as the primers for a first-round RT-PCR of the TCR CDR3. In TCRdb, the multiplex PCR reads were re-called with MiXCR into one record per CDR3 protein. The table has about 270,000 distinct CDR3 sequences, 22% seen once. Sequenced input: blood. All receptors come from a man aged 30 to 39 with Graves' ophthalmopathy.

This clonotype was seen a few times. The rearrangement joins TRBV6-1 to TRBJ1-1; no definite D call. This CDR3 spans 15 amino acids. V lost 10 bases and J 1 base, leaving 19 bases between the germline ends. Per germline, CDR1 MNHNS and CDR2 SASEGT. The CDR3 loop reads CATVDGHPGNTEAFF. The DNA of the CDR3 is TGTGCCACGGTTGACGGGCACCCGGGGAACACTGAAGCTTTCTTT.

This clonotype was observed a few times. DNA of the CDR3: TGTGCCAGCAGCTCTACGGGCACCTATGGCTACACCTTC. It codes for CASSSTGTYGYTF. This chain connects TRBV5-5 to TRBJ1-2; D is ambiguous. Germline assignment: CDR1 SGHKS and CDR2 YYEKEE (reference sequence). Trimming shortened V by 3 bases and J by 4 bases, and 10 bases separated the two germline ends. CDR3 size: 13 residues.

The chain recombines TRBV14 with TRBJ2-3; TRBD2 aligns across 7 bases. After removal of 2 bases from V and 1 base from J, the junction contained 3 bases not matched to a gene. The germline gives CDR1 SGHDN, CDR2 FVKESK. There are 15 residues in the CDR3. The CDR3, as DNA: TGTGCCAGCAGCCAATGGGGAGGGGGCACAGATACGCAGTATTTT. This codes for CASSQWGGGTDTQYF. The entire variable domain, with the rest obtained from reference TRBV14 and TRBJ2-3, is as follows: EAGVTQFPSHSVIEKGQTVTLRCDPISGHDNLYWYRRVMGKEIKFLLHFVKESKQDESGMPNNRFLAERTGGTYSTLKVQPAELEDSGVYFCASSQWGGGTDTQYFGPGTRLTVL.

The sample holds many counts of this clonotype. The CDR3 sequence is CSASPGNSNQPQHF. The CDR3 DNA follows: TGCAGTGCTAGTCCAGGGAATAGCAATCAGCCCCAGCATTTT. This chain links TRBV20-1 with TRBJ1-5, with D possibly matching TRBD1 (5 bases). Germline V CDR1 and CDR2: DFQATT, SNEGSKA (reference sequence). Deletions cut 3 bases from V and 0 bases from J, with 9 bases between. The CDR3 runs to 14 residues.

This clonotype was recorded at least ten times. The chain employs TRBV29-1 and TRBJ2-1, with D perhaps TRBD1 (7 bases). The CDR3 covers 16 residues. V was trimmed by 8 bases and J by 10 bases, leaving 30 bases between them. Per germline, CDR1 SQVTM and CDR2 ANQGSEA. CDR3 nucleotide sequence: TGCAGCTTCGAAGGGACAGCAGGTAGGGGGGCGAGGGAGCAGTTCTTC. Protein product: CSFEGTAGRGAREQFF.

This clonotype has more than one count but fewer than ten. This chain links TRBV19 with TRBJ1-3; a weak D match, TRBD1 (6 bases). The germline gives CDR1 LNHDA, CDR2 SQIVND (reference sequence). CDR3 size: 15 residues. Trimming took off 5 bases at V and 3 bases at J, with 14 bases between the two ends. DNA of the CDR3: TGTGCCAGTAGTCTGGACAGCTCAAGTGGAAACACCATATATTTT. Encoded protein: CASSLDSSSGNTIYF.

The DNA of the CDR3 is TGTGCCAGCAGCCCCACCCTAGCGGGAGGCCGGGTTGAGCAGTTCTTC. Amino acids: CASSPTLAGGRVEQFF. The J gene is TRBJ2-1, the V gene TRBV6-1, with 11 bases lining up with TRBD2. CDR1 and CDR2 from the germline V gene are MNHNS and SASEGT. With 6 bases clipped from V and 9 bases from J, the junction kept 13 bases outside the gene matches. This CDR3 has 16 amino acids.

This clonotype was observed many times. The gene calls are TRBV11-2 and TRBJ2-7; D is perhaps TRBD2 (5 bases). The CDR3 contains 17 residues. The V and J ends lost 0 bases and 0 bases respectively, with 15 bases between them. From germline, CDR1 is SGHAT and CDR2 FQNNGV. The DNA for the CDR3 is TGTGCCAGCAGCTTAGATGAGACGGCGGGTTACTCCTACGAGCAGTACTTC. The encoded protein is CASSLDETAGYSYEQYF.

This chain uses TRBV2 with TRBJ1-1; D is perhaps TRBD1 (6 bases). Germline values: CDR1 SNHLY, CDR2 FYNNEI. The CDR3 has 15 residues. V lost 7 bases and J 1 base, leaving 16 bases between the germline ends. The CDR3 DNA reads TGTGCCAGCAAGCTACAGGGCGGGGGGAACACTGAAGCTTTCTTT. Amino acids: CASKLQGGGNTEAFF.

The chain recombines TRBV6-2 or TRBV6-3 with TRBJ2-3, with 8 positions matching TRBD2. CDR1 MNHEY and CDR2 SVGEGT come from the germline V gene. The V and J ends lost 10 bases and 6 bases, in that order; junction bases with no gene match: 15. This CDR3 contains 15 residues. The CDR3 region is CATQPRGAGVDTQYF. The CDR3 nucleotides read TGTGCCACCCAGCCCCGGGGAGCGGGAGTGGATACGCAGTATTTT.

Ten or more counts support this clonotype. The V call is TRBV7-3, the J call TRBJ2-3; 14 bases align to TRBD2. V lost 5 bases to trimming and J lost 2 bases; unmatched junction nucleotides: 6. CDR3 length equals 17 residues. Germline CDR1 SGHTA, CDR2 FQGTGA. CDR3 DNA: TGTGCCAGCAGCCCAGGACTAGCGGGAGGTAACACAGATACGCAGTATTTT. This encodes CASSPGLAGGNTDTQYF.

This clonotype turned up a few times. V usage is TRBV20-1 and J usage is TRBJ2-1; D is perhaps TRBD2 (6 bases). This CDR3 comprises 14 residues. From germline, CDR1 is DFQATT and CDR2 SNEGSKA (reference sequence). V lost 6 bases and J lost 6, with 18 bases in between. The CDR3, as DNA: TGCAGTGCAGTATGGGCTAGCGTATCCAATGAGCAGTTCTTC. Translation gives CSAVWASVSNEQFF.

This clonotype has ten or more counts. The chain couples TRBV11-2 to TRBJ1-2, with 7 bases that match TRBD1. Looked up from germline, CDR1 is SGHAT and CDR2 is FQNNGV. Trimming cost V 0 bases and J 6 bases; bases outside gene matches: 4. The CDR3 length is 14 residues. The CDR3 nucleotides are TGTGCCAGCAGCTTAGAATACAGGGGAAATGGCTACACCTTC. Amino acids: CASSLEYRGNGYTF.

The chain combines TRBV27 with TRBJ2-2; D is undetermined. Germline CDR1 and CDR2: MNHEY and SMNVEV (reference sequence). Trimming removed 4 bases from V and 6 bases from J, with 6 bases in between. The CDR3 runs 12 residues. CDR3 sequence reads: CASSSPAGELFF. CDR3 DNA sequence: TGTGCCAGCAGTTCCCCAGCCGGGGAGCTGTTTTTT.

There are many counts of this clonotype. The V and J genes are TRBV27 and TRBJ2-7; D possibly matches TRBD1 or TRBD2 (5 bases each). V was trimmed by 4 bases and J by 6 bases, leaving 19 bases between them. Germline-derived CDR1 and CDR2 are MNHEY and SMNVEV (reference sequence). The CDR3 is 15 amino acids. CDR3 residues: CASSWDGRRLGEQYF. CDR3 DNA: TGTGCCAGCAGTTGGGACGGACGACGCCTCGGCGAGCAGTACTTC.

Many counts were recorded for this clonotype. This chain uses TRBV7-3 with TRBJ1-1; D gene unclear. The CDR3 sequence is 14 residues long. Trimming took 2 bases from V and 0 from J, leaving 7 bases between them. Germline V lookup: CDR1 SGHTA, CDR2 FQGTGA. DNA for the CDR3: TGTGCCAGCAGCTTACAGGAGGTGAACACTGAAGCTTTCTTT. Translating it yields CASSLQEVNTEAFF.

This clonotype was counted a few times. The chain recombines TRBV5-1 with TRBJ1-4; a weak D match, TRBD1 (6 bases). Germline CDR1 is SGHRS and CDR2 is YFSETQ. V lost 3 bases and J 0 bases, leaving 12 bases between the germline ends. The CDR3 sequence is 16 residues long. CDR3 in amino acids: CASSYGGAATNEKLFF. The DNA of the CDR3 is TGCGCCAGCAGCTACGGGGGGGCTGCAACTAATGAAAAACTGTTTTTT.

This clonotype came up many times. The V and J genes are TRBV12-3 or TRBV12-4 and TRBJ2-7; the D gene is possibly TRBD2 (5 bases). The CDR3 covers 13 residues. V lost 3 bases and J lost 1, with 7 bases in between. CDR3 region: CASSLLASYEQYF. CDR3 DNA sequence: TGTGCCAGCAGTTTGCTAGCATCCTACGAGCAGTACTTC.

This clonotype has only a few counts. The rearrangement uses TRBV11-1 and TRBJ2-7; D unresolved. Germline V gene lookup returns CDR1 SGHAT and CDR2 FQDESV (reference sequence). V lost 4 bases and J lost 5, with 9 bases in between. There are 12 residues in the CDR3. The CDR3 sequence is CASSSIRDEQYF. The CDR3 nucleotides read TGTGCCAGCAGCTCGATAAGGGACGAGCAGTACTTC.